This T cell receptor (beta chain) appears in the sequencing data of a study of memory CD4+ T cells and cytomegalovirus serostatus. Study-wide points: Repertoires predicted CMV serostatus with median bootstrapped AUC of about 0.95. Each of 60 to 80 CMV-associated TCRbeta sequences occurred in one to five individuals.

The sort gate was single viable CD3+CD4+CD8-CD45RO+ cells for memory CD4+ T cells. Serum IgG to CMV pp150, pp28, p38 and p52 defined serostatus. V lost 5 bases and J 4 bases, leaving 12 bases between the germline ends. Germline V lookup: CDR1 SGHRS, CDR2 YFSETQ. The CDR3 spans 14 residues. Comment on this clone: The antigen remains unidentified.

Some clones are missing from TCRdb's copy, which holds only in-frame ones; the method was immunoSEQ multiplex PCR. Of around 40,000 clones listed, over 60% are singletons. Source material: memory CD4+ T cells from blood. The sequence came from an adult in good health and CMV-seronegative. The chain has TRBV5-1 and TRBJ2-2; D uncertain. CDR3 nucleotide sequence: TGCGCCAGCAGATCTTCCACGGGCACCGGGGAGCTGTTTTTT. This encodes CASRSSTGTGELFF.